The clone carrying this T cell receptor (beta chain) appeared many times. Its specificity is unknown. To make TCR beta libraries, researchers used iRepertoire HTBI primers and Arm-PCR of CDR3 regions. From the multiplex PCR reads, TCRdb called clonotypes with MiXCR, one entry per CDR3 protein. This sample has under 500,000 distinct CDR3 sequences, with more than 20% found just once. Sample time point: persistent/refractory GD, antithyroid drugs over 5 years with positive TRAb. The TCR library was prepared using RNA isolated from PBMCs. Patients came from an endocrinology department in Xi'an, China. This record belongs to a study of regulatory T cells in long-lasting Graves disease. On the study more broadly: Patients with persistent Graves' disease had over 5 years of antithyroid drugs and persistent TSH receptor antibodies.

The study's findings and limits: Persistent cases favored TRBV28, TRBJ1-2 and TRBJ2-5. Sample size was small, which may have lowered accuracy.

CDR3 size: 11 residues. Trimming removed 3 bases at V and 5 bases at J, with 4 bases between. Germline lookup yields CDR1 SGHTA and CDR2 FQGNSA. This receptor was obtained from a female donor with Graves disease. Material: peripheral blood mononuclear cells (PBMCs), obtained when the disease was refractory, from a patient treated with antithyroid drugs. V gene TRBV7-2 combines with J gene TRBJ2-5; D is uncertain. The CDR3 spells CASSFVETQYF. In DNA, the CDR3 is TGTGCCAGCAGCTTCGTGGAGACCCAGTACTTC.